This TCR beta chain emerged from a study of blood T cell repertoires in COVID-19. This clone was observed a handful of times. Authors' data handling: Reference gene primer amplification gave nucleated cell count estimates. TCRdb's copy holds only in-frame clones and misses some; the assay was immunoSEQ multiplex PCR. D and trimming come from the DNA, and the V and J calls and clone size come from that table. The sample shows roughly 200,000 clones, 70% to 90% of them seen only once. Sequenced sample: peripheral blood. The receptor was derived from a man aged 55 to 70 with acute or convalescent COVID-19.

The CDR3 is CASGTSGSSDEQFF. The CDR3 coding sequence is TGTGCCAGTGGGACTAGCGGGAGTTCAGATGAGCAGTTCTTC. The rearrangement joins TRBV19 to TRBJ2-1, with 14 nucleotides matching TRBD2. V trimming: 8 bases; J trimming: 8 bases; junction bases outside the gene matches: 5. This CDR3 contains 14 residues. In germline, CDR1 is LNHDA, CDR2 SQIVND (reference sequence).